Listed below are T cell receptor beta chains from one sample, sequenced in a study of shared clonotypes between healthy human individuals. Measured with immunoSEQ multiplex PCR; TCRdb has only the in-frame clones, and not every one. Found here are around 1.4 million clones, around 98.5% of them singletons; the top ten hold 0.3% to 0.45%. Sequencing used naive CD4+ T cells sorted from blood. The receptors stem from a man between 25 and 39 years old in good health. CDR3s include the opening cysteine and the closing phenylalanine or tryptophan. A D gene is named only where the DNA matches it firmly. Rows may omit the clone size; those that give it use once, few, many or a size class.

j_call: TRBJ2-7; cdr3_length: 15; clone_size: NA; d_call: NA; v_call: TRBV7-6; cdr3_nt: TGTGCCAGCAGCTTATTATCGGGTTCACACTACGAGCAGTACTTC; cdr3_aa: CASSLLSGSHYEQYF
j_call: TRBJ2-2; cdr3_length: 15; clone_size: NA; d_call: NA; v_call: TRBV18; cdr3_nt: TGTGCCAGCTCACCAGCTAGCCCGGGAACCGGGGAGCTGTTTTTT; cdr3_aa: CASSPASPGTGELFF
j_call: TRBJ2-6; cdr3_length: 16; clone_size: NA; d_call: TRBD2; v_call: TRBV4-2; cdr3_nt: TGTGCCAGCAGCCAAGAGGGAGGGACTGGGGCCAACGTCCTGACTTTC; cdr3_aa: CASSQEGGTGANVLTF
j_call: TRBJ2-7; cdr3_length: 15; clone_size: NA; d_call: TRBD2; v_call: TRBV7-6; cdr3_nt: TGTGCCAGCAGCACCCGGGCGGGAGGGAACTACGAGCAGTACTTC; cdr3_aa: CASSTRAGGNYEQYF
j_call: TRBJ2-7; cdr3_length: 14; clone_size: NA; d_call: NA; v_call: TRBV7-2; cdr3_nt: TGTGCCAGCACTCAACAGGTCGGCAGCTACGAGCAGTACTTC; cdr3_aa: CASTQQVGSYEQYF
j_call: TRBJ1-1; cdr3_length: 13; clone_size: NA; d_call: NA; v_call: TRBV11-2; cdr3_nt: TGTGCCAGCAGCTTAGACGGGGCCACTGAAGCTTTCTTT; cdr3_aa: CASSLDGATEAFF
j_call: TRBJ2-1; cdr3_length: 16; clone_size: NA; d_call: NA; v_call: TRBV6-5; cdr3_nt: TGTGCCAGCAGTTACCAACCCCCCCCATCCTACAATGAGCAGTTCTTC; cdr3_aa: CASSYQPPPSYNEQFF
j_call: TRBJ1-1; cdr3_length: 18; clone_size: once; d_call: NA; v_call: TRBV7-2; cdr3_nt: TGTGCCAGCAGCTTCACCTGGTGGCAGGGCCGGATGAACACTGAAGCTTTCTTT; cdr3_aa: CASSFTWWQGRMNTEAFF
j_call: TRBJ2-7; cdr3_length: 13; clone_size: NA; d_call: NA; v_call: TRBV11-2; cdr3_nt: TGTGCCAGCACCTTTGGCCGCCCCTACGAGCAGTACTTC; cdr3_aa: CASTFGRPYEQYF
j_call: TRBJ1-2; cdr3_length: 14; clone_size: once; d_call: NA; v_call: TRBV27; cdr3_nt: TGTGCCAGCAGTTTCAGGGAGACTAACTATGGCTACACCTTC; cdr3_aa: CASSFRETNYGYTF
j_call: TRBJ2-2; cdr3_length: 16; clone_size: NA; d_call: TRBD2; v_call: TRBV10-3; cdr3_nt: TGTGCCTCCACGAGGGAAGCGGGAGTGACGACCGGGGAGCTGTTTTTT; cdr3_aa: CASTREAGVTTGELFF
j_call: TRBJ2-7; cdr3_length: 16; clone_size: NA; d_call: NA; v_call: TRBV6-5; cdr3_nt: TGTGCCAGCAGTTACGGGTCACATTTATCCTCCTACGAGCAGTACTTC; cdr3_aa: CASSYGSHLSSYEQYF
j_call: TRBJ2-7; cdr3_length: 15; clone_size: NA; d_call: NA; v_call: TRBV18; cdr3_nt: TGTGCCAGCTCACCACCGACACCTACGGCTCACGAGCAGTACTTC; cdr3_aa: CASSPPTPTAHEQYF
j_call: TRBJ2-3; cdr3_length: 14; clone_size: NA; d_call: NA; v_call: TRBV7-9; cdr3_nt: TGTGCCAGCAGCTTAGGCGAGTACACAGATACGCAGTATTTT; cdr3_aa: CASSLGEYTDTQYF
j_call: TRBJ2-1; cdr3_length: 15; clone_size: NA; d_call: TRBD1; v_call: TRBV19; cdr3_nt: TGTGCCAGTAGTATTTCCGGGACAGGGGTGGGTGAGCAGTTCTTC; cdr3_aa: CASSISGTGVGEQFF
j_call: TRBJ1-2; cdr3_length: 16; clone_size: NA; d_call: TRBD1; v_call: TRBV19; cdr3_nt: TGTGCCAGTAATGGAGGGACAGGGGGCATCGAGTATGGCTACACCTTC; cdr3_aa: CASNGGTGGIEYGYTF
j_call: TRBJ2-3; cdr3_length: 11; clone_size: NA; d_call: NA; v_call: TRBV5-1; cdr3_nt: TGCGCCAGCAGCTTAGCTTATACGCAGTATTTT; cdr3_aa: CASSLAYTQYF
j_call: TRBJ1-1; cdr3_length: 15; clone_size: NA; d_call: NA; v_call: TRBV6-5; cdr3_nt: TGTGCCAGCAGTTCCTTTGGTTCGGGGGGCACTGAAGCTTTCTTT; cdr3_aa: CASSSFGSGGTEAFF
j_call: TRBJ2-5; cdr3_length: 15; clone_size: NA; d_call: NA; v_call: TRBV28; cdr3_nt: TGTGCCAGCAGTTTCGCTCAGCTCCTGGGACAGACCCAGTACTTC; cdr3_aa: CASSFAQLLGQTQYF
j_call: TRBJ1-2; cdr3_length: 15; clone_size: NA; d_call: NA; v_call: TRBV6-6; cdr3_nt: TGTGCCAGCAGGAATCGGGCAGCCGCTAACTATGGCTACACCTTC; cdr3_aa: CASRNRAAANYGYTF
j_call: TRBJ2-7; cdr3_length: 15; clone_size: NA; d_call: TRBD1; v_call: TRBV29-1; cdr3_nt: TGCAGCGTTGGCGCAAAACTGACAGGGGAGCCCGAGCAGTACTTC; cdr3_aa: CSVGAKLTGEPEQYF
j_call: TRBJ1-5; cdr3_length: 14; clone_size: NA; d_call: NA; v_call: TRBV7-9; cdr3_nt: TGTGCCAGCACCCACGGGGGGGACAATCAGCCCCAGCATTTT; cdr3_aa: CASTHGGDNQPQHF
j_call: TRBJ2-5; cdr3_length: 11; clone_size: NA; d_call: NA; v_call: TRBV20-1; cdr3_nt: TGCAGTGCTAGGATTTGGGAGACCCAGTACTTC; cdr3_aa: CSARIWETQYF
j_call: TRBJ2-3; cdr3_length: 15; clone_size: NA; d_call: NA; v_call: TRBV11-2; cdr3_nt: TGTGCCAGCAGCTTAGATCGGGGTAGCACAGATACGCAGTATTTT; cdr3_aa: CASSLDRGSTDTQYF
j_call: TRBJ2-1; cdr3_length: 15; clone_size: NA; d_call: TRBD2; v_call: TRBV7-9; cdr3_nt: TGTGCCAGCAGCGCAGCGGGAGGGCGGGTACGTGAGCAGTTCTTC; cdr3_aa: CASSAAGGRVREQFF
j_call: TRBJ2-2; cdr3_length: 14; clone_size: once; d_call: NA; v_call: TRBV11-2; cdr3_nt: TGTGCCAGCAGCCGTACTTTGTCCACCGGGGAGCTGTTTTTT; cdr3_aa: CASSRTLSTGELFF
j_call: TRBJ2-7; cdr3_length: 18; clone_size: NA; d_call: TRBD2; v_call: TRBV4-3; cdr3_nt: TGCGCCAGCAGCCTTAGGGACCAGCGGGAGGGTGGCTCCTACGAGCAGTACTTC; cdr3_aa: CASSLRDQREGGSYEQYF
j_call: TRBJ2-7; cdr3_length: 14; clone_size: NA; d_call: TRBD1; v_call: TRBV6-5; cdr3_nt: TGTGCCAGCAGTGCCGGGGCAGGGGGCTACGAGCAGTACTTC; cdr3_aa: CASSAGAGGYEQYF
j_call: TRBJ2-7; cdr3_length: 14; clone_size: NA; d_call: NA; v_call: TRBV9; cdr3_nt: TGTGCCAGCAGCGTAGATTTGGCTTCCTACGAGCAGTACTTC; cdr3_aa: CASSVDLASYEQYF
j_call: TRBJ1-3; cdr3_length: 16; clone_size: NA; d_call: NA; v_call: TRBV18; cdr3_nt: TGTGCCAGCTCACCAGTGGCAGCCTCTTCTGGAAACACCATATATTTT; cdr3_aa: CASSPVAASSGNTIYF
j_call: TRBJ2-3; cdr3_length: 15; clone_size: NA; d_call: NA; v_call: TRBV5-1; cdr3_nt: TGCGCCAGCAGCCGCGGGGCCAAACGCACAGATACGCAGTATTTT; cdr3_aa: CASSRGAKRTDTQYF
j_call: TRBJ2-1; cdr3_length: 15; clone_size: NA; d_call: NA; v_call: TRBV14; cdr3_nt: TGTGCCAGCAGCCAACGAGGCGGCCCTTGGAATGAGCAGTTCTTC; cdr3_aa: CASSQRGGPWNEQFF
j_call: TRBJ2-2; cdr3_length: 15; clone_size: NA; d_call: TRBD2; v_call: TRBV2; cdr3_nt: TGTGCCAGCAAGTCAGCGGGAGTAGGGACCGGGGAGCTGTTTTTT; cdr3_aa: CASKSAGVGTGELFF
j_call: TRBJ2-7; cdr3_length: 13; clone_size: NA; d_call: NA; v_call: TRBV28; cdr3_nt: TGTGCCACCTCACTCGGACAGACCTACGAGCAGTACTTC; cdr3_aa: CATSLGQTYEQYF
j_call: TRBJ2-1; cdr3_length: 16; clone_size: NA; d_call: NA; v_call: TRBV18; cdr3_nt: TGTGCCAGCTCACCACCAGAGCGGAAGACCTACAATGAGCAGTTCTTC; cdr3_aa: CASSPPERKTYNEQFF
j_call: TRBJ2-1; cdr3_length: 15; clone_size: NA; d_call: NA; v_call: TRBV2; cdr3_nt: TGTGCCAGCAGTGAAGACAGGGTCCCCTACAATGAGCAGTTCTTC; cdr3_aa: CASSEDRVPYNEQFF
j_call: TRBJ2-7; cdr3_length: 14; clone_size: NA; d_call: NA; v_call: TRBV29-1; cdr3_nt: TGCAGCGTTGCGTTTGCTGCCAATTCCTACGAGCAGTACTTC; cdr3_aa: CSVAFAANSYEQYF
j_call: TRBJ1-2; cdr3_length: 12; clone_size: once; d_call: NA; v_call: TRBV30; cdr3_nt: TGTGCCCGGGGTGGGACCGTCCATGGCTACACCTTC; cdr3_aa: CARGGTVHGYTF
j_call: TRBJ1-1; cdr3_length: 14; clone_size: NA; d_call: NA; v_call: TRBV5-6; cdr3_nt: TGTGCCAGCAGCTCAGCAGGGAGGAACACTGAAGCTTTCTTT; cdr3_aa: CASSSAGRNTEAFF
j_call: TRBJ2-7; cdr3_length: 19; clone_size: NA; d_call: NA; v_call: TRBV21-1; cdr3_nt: TGTGCCAGCAGCAACAGACAAAACCGAAACCTAGCGGAGGGCTACGAGCAGTACTTC; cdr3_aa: CASSNRQNRNLAEGYEQYF
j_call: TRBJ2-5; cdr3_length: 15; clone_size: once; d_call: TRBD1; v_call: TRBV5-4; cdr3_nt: TGTGCCAGCAGCTTGGGGCGACAGGGGGGAGAGACCCAGTACTTC; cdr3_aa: CASSLGRQGGETQYF
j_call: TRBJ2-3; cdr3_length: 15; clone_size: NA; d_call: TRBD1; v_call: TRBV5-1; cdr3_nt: TGCGCCAGCAGCTTCCGACAGGGGGGGACAGATACGCAGTATTTT; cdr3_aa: CASSFRQGGTDTQYF
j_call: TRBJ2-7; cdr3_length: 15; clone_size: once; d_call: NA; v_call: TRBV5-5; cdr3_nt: TGTGCCAGCAGCCCCACCCGGGATCTATCCTACGAGCAGTACTTC; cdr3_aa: CASSPTRDLSYEQYF
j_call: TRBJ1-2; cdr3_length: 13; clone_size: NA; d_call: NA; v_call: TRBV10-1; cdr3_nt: TGCGCCAGCAGTGAGTCGTTAGGGAATGGCTACACCTTC; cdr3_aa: CASSESLGNGYTF
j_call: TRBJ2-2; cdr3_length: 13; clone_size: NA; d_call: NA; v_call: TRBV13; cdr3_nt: TGTGCCAGCAGCTTCGGGGGCCCCGGGGAGCTGTTTTTT; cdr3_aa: CASSFGGPGELFF
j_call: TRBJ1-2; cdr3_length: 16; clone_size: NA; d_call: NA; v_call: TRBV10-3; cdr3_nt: TGTGCCATCAGTGGAGGGGCGGGGGCTGAGGGCTATGGCTACACCTTC; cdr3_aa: CAISGGAGAEGYGYTF
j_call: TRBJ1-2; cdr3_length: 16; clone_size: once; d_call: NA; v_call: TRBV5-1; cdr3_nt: TGCGCCAGCCAGAGCGTGGCAGGGGCCGACTCGTATGGCTACACCTTC; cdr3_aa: CASQSVAGADSYGYTF
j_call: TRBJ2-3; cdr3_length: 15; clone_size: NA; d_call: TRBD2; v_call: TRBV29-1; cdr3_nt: TGCAGCATACAAACTAGCGGAGCCAGCACAGATACGCAGTATTTT; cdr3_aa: CSIQTSGASTDTQYF
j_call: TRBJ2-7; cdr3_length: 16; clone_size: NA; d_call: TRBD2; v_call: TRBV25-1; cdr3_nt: TGTGCCAGCAGTGAACATAACGGACTAGCGGGGTACGAGCAGTACTTC; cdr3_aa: CASSEHNGLAGYEQYF
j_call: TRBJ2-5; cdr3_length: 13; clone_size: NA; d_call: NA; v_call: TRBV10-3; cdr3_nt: TGTGCCATCAGTGGGCAAGGACAAGAGACCCAGTACTTC; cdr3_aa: CAISGQGQETQYF
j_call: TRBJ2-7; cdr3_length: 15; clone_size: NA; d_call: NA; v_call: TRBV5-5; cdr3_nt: TGTGCCAGCAGGATGCAAGTGCAGAGTACCTACGAGCAGTACTTC; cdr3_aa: CASRMQVQSTYEQYF
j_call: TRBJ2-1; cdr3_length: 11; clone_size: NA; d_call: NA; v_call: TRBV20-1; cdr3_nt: TGCAGTGCCTCACTTGGGTGGGCTGGGTTCTTC; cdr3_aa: CSASLGWAGFF
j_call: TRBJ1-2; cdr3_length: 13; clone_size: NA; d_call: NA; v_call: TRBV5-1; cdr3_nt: TGCGCCAGCAGCTTTCGGTCCGCCGGTGGCTACACCTTC; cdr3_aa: CASSFRSAGGYTF
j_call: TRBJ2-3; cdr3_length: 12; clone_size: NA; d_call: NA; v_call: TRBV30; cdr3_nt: TGTGCTTCAGGCGGTCAAGTCGATACGCAGTATTTT; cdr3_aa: CASGGQVDTQYF